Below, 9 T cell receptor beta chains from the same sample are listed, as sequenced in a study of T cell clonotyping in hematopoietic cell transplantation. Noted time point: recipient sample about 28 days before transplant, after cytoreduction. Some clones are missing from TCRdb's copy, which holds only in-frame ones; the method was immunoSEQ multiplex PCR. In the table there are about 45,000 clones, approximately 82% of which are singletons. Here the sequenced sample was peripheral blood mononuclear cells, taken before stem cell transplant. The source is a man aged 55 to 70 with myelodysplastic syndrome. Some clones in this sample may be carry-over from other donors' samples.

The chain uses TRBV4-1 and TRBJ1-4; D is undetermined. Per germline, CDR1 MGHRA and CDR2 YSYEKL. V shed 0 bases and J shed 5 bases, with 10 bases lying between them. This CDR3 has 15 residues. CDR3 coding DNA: TGCGCCAGCAGCCAAGATGTGCAGCTCAATGAAAAACTGTTTTTT. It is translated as CASSQDVQLNEKLFF.

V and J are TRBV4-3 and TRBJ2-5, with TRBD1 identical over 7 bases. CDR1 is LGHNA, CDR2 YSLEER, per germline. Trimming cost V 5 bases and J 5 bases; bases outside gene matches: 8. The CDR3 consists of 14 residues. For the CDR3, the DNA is TGCGCCAGCAGCTCGGACAGGTCGGGGGAGACCCAGTACTTC. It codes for CASSSDRSGETQYF.

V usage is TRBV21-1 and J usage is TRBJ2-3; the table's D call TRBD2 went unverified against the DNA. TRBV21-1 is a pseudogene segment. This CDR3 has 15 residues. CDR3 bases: TGTGCCAGCAGCACTTGGGGGGGGGACACAGATACGCAGTATTTT. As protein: CASSTWGGDTDTQYF.

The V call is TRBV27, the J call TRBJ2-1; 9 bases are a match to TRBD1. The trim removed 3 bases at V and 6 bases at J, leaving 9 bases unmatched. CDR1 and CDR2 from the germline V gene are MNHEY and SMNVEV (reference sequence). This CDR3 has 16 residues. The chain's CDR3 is CASSLHRDRAFNEQFF. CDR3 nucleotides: TGTGCCAGCAGTTTGCACCGGGACAGGGCGTTCAATGAGCAGTTCTTC.

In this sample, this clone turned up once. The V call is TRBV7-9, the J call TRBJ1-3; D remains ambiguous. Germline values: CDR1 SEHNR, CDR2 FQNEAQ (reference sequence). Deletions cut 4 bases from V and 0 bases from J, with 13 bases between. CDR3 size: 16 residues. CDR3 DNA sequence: TGTGCCAGCAGCTCCCGACTTGGGAACTCTGGAAACACCATATATTTT. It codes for CASSSRLGNSGNTIYF.

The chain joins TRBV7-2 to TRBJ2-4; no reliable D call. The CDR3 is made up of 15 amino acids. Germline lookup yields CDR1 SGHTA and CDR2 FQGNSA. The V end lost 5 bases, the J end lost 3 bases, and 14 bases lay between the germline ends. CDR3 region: CASSPLVSHKNIQYF. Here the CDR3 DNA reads TGTGCCAGCAGCCCCTTAGTTAGCCACAAAAACATTCAGTACTTC.

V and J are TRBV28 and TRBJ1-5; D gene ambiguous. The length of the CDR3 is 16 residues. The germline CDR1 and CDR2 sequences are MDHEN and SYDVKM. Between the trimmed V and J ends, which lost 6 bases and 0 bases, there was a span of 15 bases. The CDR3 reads CASSLTSTYSNQPQHF. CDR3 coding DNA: TGTGCCAGCAGCCTGACATCCACTTATAGCAATCAGCCCCAGCATTTT. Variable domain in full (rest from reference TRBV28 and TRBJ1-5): DVKVTQSSRYLVKRTGEKVFLECVQDMDHENMFWYRQDPGLGLRLIYFSYDVKMKEKGDIPEGYSVSREKKERFSLILESASTNQTSMYLCASSLTSTYSNQPQHFGDGTRLSIL.

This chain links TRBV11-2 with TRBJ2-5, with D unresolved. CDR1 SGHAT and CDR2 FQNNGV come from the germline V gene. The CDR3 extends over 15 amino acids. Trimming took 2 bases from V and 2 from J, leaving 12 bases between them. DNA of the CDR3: TGTGCCAGCAGCTTACCATTGGGCAGGCAAGAGACCCAGTACTTC. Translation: CASSLPLGRQETQYF.

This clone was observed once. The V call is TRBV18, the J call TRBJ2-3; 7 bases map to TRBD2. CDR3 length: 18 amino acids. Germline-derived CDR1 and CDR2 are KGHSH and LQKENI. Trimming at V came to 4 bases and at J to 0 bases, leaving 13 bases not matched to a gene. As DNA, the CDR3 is TGTGCCAGCTCACTTCGGGCTAGCGGTAAACCAAGCACAGATACGCAGTATTTT. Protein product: CASSLRASGKPSTDTQYF.